The clone carrying this T cell receptor beta chain was detected once. The sample comes from a study of cytotoxic CD8 clonotypes in ibrutinib-treated CLL. Using immunoSEQ multiplex PCR, the repertoire was profiled, and TCRdb retains in-frame clones only, with some absent. The data show approximately 84,000 clones, 70% to 90% seen once. Germline V lookup: CDR1 SGHTA, CDR2 FQGNSA. Trimming pared 4 bases from V and 5 bases from J, leaving 16 bases between. This CDR3 spans 15 amino acids. This TCR derives from a human donor with chronic lymphocytic leukemia. This material consisted of PBMCs, taken before ibrutinib treatment. The V gene is TRBV7-2, the J gene TRBJ2-3; D uncertain. The CDR3 is CASSSPPPRKDTQYF. As DNA, the CDR3 is TGTGCCAGCAGCTCCCCGCCCCCCCGAAAAGATACGCAGTATTTT. The full variable domain, its missing parts supplied by reference TRBV7-2 and TRBJ2-3, is GAGVSQSPSNKVTEKGKDVELRCDPISGHTALYWYRQSLGQGLEFLIYFQGNSAPDKSGLPSDRFSAERTGGSVSTLTIQRTQQEDSAVYLCASSSPPPRKDTQYFGPGTRLTVL.